This entry concerns a single TCR beta chain. Its antigen is unidentified. Libraries were prepared by immunoSEQ multiplex PCR; TCRdb keeps only in-frame clonotypes and omits some of them. The data hold 25,000 or so clones, with roughly 82% observed a single time. This entry belongs to a study of T cells after posttransplantation cyclophosphamide. Findings and limits, study-wide: TRB overlap between skin or GI tissue T cells and blood was limited. Recipient CMV seropositivity and CMV reactivation strongly tracked TRB clonality. Later blood repertoires were often dominated by clones from the donor CD8+ memory compartment.

CDR3 length: 13 amino acids. CDR1 MNHEY and CDR2 SVGAGI come from the germline V gene. V was shortened by 5 bases and J by 4 bases, with 9 bases between the two germline ends. The sample comprised PBMCs. The TCR comes from a woman aged 60 to 75 with a blood cancer, CMV-positive, and with a related stem cell donor. This rearrangement joins TRBV6-5 to TRBJ1-5, with a tentative D call TRBD1 (6 bases). The CDR3 spells CASSNRVNQPQHF. The CDR3, as DNA: TGTGCCAGCAGTAACAGGGTTAATCAGCCCCAGCATTTT.